One and the same sample provided the 25 T cell receptor beta chains below, sequenced in a study of blood T cell repertoires in COVID-19 (TCRdb year 2020). Library preparation was by the immunoSEQ multiplex PCR assay. The table was pulled from immuneACCESS by TCRdb, which kept in-frame rearrangements only. Such tables lose some clones; where checked, under half of the loss comes from unresolved V genes, and the rest has no known cause. Counted in this sample were tens of thousands of clones; approximately 84% of them appeared once. The ten largest clonotypes hold about 2.9% of the sample. Sequenced material: peripheral blood. All receptors come from a man between 40 and 49 years old with acute or convalescent COVID-19.

The rearrangement links TRBV12-5 to TRBJ2-7; 7 bases line up with TRBD1. CDR3 length: 13 residues. The junction had 9 bases not matched to a gene; V was cut back by 6 bases and J by 7 bases. Germline V lookup: CDR1 LGHNT, CDR2 FRNRAP. Here the CDR3 DNA reads TGTGCTAGTGGCTGGACAGGCGCCGTTGAGCAGTACTTC. This encodes CASGWTGAVEQYF.

This sequence joins TRBV14 and TRBJ1-6, with no clear D. This CDR3 spans 15 amino acids. Trimming shortened V by 6 bases and J by 0 bases, and 9 bases separated the two germline ends. Per germline, CDR1 SGHDN and CDR2 FVKESK. The DNA of the CDR3 is TGTGCCAGCAGTTCCTCGAGCTCCTATAATTCACCCCTCCACTTT. Translated, it gives CASSSSSSYNSPLHF.

The chain employs TRBV6-5 and TRBJ1-2, with a weak D call TRBD1 (5 bases). V lost 3 bases and J 5 bases, leaving 19 bases between the germline ends. CDR1 and CDR2 from the germline V gene are MNHEY and SVGAGI. This CDR3 has 16 amino acids. In nucleotides, the CDR3 is TGTGCCAGCAGTTATAGAGTTCCAGGGAACGGGTATGGCTACACCTTC. Its protein product is CASSYRVPGNGYGYTF.

V usage is TRBV15 and J usage is TRBJ2-7; 11 nucleotides agree with TRBD1. This CDR3 spans 17 amino acids. Germline V gene lookup returns CDR1 LNHNV and CDR2 YYDKDF (reference sequence). The junction had 10 bases not matched to a gene; V was cut back by 2 bases and J by 4 bases. This CDR3 reads CATSRSRGQGVEYEQYF. CDR3 in DNA: TGTGCCACCAGCAGATCACGGGGACAGGGGGTTGAGTACGAGCAGTACTTC.

The chain couples TRBV6-5 to TRBJ1-3, with D possibly matching TRBD1 (5 bases). V was cut by 2 bases and J by 0 bases, with 8 bases left in between. The CDR3 length is 15 residues. The germline gives CDR1 MNHEY, CDR2 SVGAGI. CDR3 in DNA: TGTGCCAGCAGTTACGGGGCTCCCTCTGGAAACACCATATATTTT. Its protein product is CASSYGAPSGNTIYF.

In its sample, this clone was seen once. The chain joins TRBV14 to TRBJ1-2; no clear D. The CDR3 spans 14 residues. CDR1 and CDR2 from the germline V gene are SGHDN and FVKESK. The V and J ends lost 0 bases and 8 bases respectively, with 13 bases between them. In DNA, the CDR3 is TGTGCCAGCAGCCAAGAAGCGGGCTGGGGAGGCTACACCTTC. This encodes CASSQEAGWGGYTF.

J is TRBJ2-1 and V is TRBV6-5, with D possibly TRBD2 on 6 matching bases. From germline, CDR1 is MNHEY and CDR2 SVGAGI. This CDR3 comprises 13 residues. V lost 8 bases to trimming and J lost 5 bases, with 13 bases between them. CDR3 sequence: CASALGLDNEQFF. As DNA, the CDR3 is TGTGCCAGCGCCCTGGGACTCGACAATGAGCAGTTCTTC.

The chain uses TRBV5-1 and TRBJ2-7, with 7 bases fitting TRBD1. The CDR3 length is 16 residues. Germline V gives CDR1 SGHRS, CDR2 YFSETQ. V lost 1 base and J lost 1; bases outside the gene matches: 8. The CDR3 region is CASSLLGDRASYEQYF. The CDR3, as DNA: TGCGCCAGCAGCTTGTTGGGAGACAGGGCATCCTACGAGCAGTACTTC.

The chain links TRBV4-1 to TRBJ1-3; D is uncertain. The V end was cut by 3 bases, the J end by 0 bases, with 12 bases between. This CDR3 contains 16 residues. Germline V CDR1 and CDR2: MGHRA, YSYEKL. CDR3 sequence: CASSQPSGSSGNTIYF. The CDR3 DNA is TGCGCCAGCAGCCAGCCCTCGGGAAGCTCTGGAAACACCATATATTTT.

This chain joins TRBV24-1 and TRBJ1-5; TRBD1 might be the D (6 bases). CDR1 is KGHDR, CDR2 SFDVKD, per germline. The CDR3 runs 14 residues. V lost 5 bases and J lost 2, with 9 bases in between. The CDR3 nucleotides are TGTGCCACCAGTGCTCCAGGGGGCAATCAGCCCCAGCATTTT. As protein: CATSAPGGNQPQHF.

This chain joins TRBV5-6 and TRBJ2-1; TRBD2 might be the D (6 bases). Per the germline V gene, CDR1 is SGHDT and CDR2 is YYEEEE. The CDR3 sequence is 13 residues long. The V end lost 5 bases, the J end lost 5 bases, and 11 bases lay between the germline ends. DNA of the CDR3: TGTGCCAGCAGTCCGGGACTCCACAATGAGCAGTTCTTC. This codes for CASSPGLHNEQFF.

The sample holds a few counts of this clone. This chain joins TRBV4-1 and TRBJ1-6; D is uncertain. The germline gives CDR1 MGHRA, CDR2 YSYEKL. Trimming stripped 6 bases from V and 8 bases from J, with 14 bases between. The CDR3 is 14 amino acids. The CDR3 spells CASSETLGYSPLHF. CDR3 bases: TGCGCCAGCAGTGAGACCCTCGGGTATTCACCCCTCCACTTT.

The chain joins TRBV11-2 to TRBJ1-2; perhaps TRBD1 as D (5 bases). This CDR3 comprises 14 residues. V shed 5 bases and J shed 8 bases, with 18 bases lying between them. Germline CDR1 and CDR2: SGHAT and FQNNGV. The CDR3 reads CASSRQRSIRGYTF. In DNA, the CDR3 is TGTGCCAGCAGCCGACAGCGTTCCATCAGGGGCTACACCTTC.

This rearrangement joins TRBV6-5 to TRBJ2-1; 13 bases map to TRBD2. Germline CDR1 and CDR2: MNHEY and SVGAGI. The CDR3 length is 15 residues. Unmatched junction bases numbered 5, after V lost 7 bases and J lost 5 bases. CDR3 nucleotides: TGTGCCAGCACCTGGACTAGCGGGGGTCACAATGAGCAGTTCTTC. This translates into CASTWTSGGHNEQFF.

V is TRBV7-3 and J is TRBJ1-3, with 7 bases fitting TRBD1. This CDR3 contains 17 residues. Germline CDR1 SGHTA, CDR2 FQGTGA. V trimming: 5 bases; J trimming: 4 bases; junction bases outside the gene matches: 14. For the CDR3, the DNA is TGTGCCAGCAGCCGACAGGGCCCAGGCGACCTCGGAAACACCATATATTTT. Translating it yields CASSRQGPGDLGNTIYF.

The chain joins TRBV9 to TRBJ2-3, with TRBD2 identical over 8 bases. Unmatched junction bases numbered 3, after V lost 6 bases and J lost 0 bases. CDR1 and CDR2 (germline): SGDLS, YYNGEE. The CDR3 runs 14 residues. The CDR3 reads CASTGGGSTDTQYF. CDR3 DNA: TGTGCCAGCACCGGGGGGGGCAGCACAGATACGCAGTATTTT.

CDR3 sequence: CAWSVVEGTGVIRRGNTIYF. The DNA of the CDR3 is TGTGCCTGGAGTGTAGTGGAGGGGACAGGGGTTATTCGCCGGGGAAACACCATATATTTT. J is TRBJ1-3 and V is TRBV30; 10 nucleotides match TRBD1. V gave up 0 bases and J gave up 4 bases; unmatched junction bases: 18. The CDR3 contains 20 residues. CDR1 is GTSNPN and CDR2 is SVGIG in the germline V gene (reference sequence).

In its sample, this clone was seen a few times. V usage is TRBV5-4 and J usage is TRBJ1-4; D is perhaps TRBD1 (6 bases). V lost 7 bases and J lost 3, with 10 bases in between. Germline V lookup: CDR1 SGHNT, CDR2 YYREEE (reference sequence). The length of the CDR3 is 13 residues. CDR3: CASSQGPNEKLFF. The CDR3 DNA follows: TGTGCCAGCTCCCAGGGGCCTAATGAAAAACTGTTTTTT.

This sequence joins TRBV30 and TRBJ1-5, with 8 bases fitting TRBD1. The V segment lost 4 bases and the J segment 4 bases; nucleotides outside the gene matches: 3. Germline V lookup: CDR1 GTSNPN, CDR2 SVGIG (reference sequence). The CDR3 extends over 13 amino acids. As DNA, the CDR3 is TGTGCCTGGACGCAGGGGGCAAATCAGCCCCAGCATTTT. Translating gives CAWTQGANQPQHF.

The rearrangement links TRBV4-1 to TRBJ2-5, with 10 bases lining up with TRBD1. The CDR3 consists of 19 residues. CDR1 and CDR2 (germline): MGHRA, YSYEKL. Unmatched junction bases numbered 13, after V lost 0 bases and J lost 3 bases. CDR3 nucleotide sequence: TGCGCCAGCAGCCAAGACCGGGACAGGGGTTTGGGGGAGGAAGAGACCCAGTACTTC. Translation gives CASSQDRDRGLGEEETQYF.

The V gene is TRBV11-2, the J gene TRBJ1-6; tentative D call: TRBD1 (5 bases). Trimming stripped 2 bases from V and 0 bases from J, with 11 bases between. The CDR3 has 17 amino acids. CDR1 is SGHAT, CDR2 FQNNGV, per germline. The CDR3 DNA follows: TGTGCCAGCAGCTTATCCCGACAGTCCTCCTATAATTCACCCCTCCACTTT. Its translation is CASSLSRQSSYNSPLHF.

The chain uses TRBV14 and TRBJ2-7; 7 positions match TRBD2. CDR3 length: 15 residues. The ends lost 4 bases at V and 6 bases at J; junction bases unmatched: 12. Germline V lookup: CDR1 SGHDN, CDR2 FVKESK. Written as DNA, the CDR3 is TGTGCCAGCAGCCGCGCCCAAGCGGGATCTTTCGAGCAGTACTTC. Translated: CASSRAQAGSFEQYF.

This chain links TRBV9 with TRBJ1-3; no clear D gene. There are 15 residues in the CDR3. V shed 0 bases and J shed 4 bases, with 11 bases lying between them. CDR1 and CDR2 from the germline V gene are SGDLS and YYNGEE. DNA for the CDR3: TGTGCCAGCAGCGTAGGAGCCTCGAAGGGAAACACCATATATTTT. The encoded protein is CASSVGASKGNTIYF.

The rearrangement links TRBV19 to TRBJ2-7, with D possibly matching TRBD1 (6 bases). Germline V CDR1 and CDR2: LNHDA, SQIVND (reference sequence). V was pared by 7 bases and J by 3 bases, with 10 bases between. The CDR3 has 12 amino acids. CDR3 coding DNA: TGTGCCAGTACGGACAGTCACTACGAGCAGTACTTC. It specifies CASTDSHYEQYF. Full variable domain (remainder filled in from reference TRBV19 and TRBJ2-7): DGGITQSPKYLFRKEGQNVTLSCEQNLNHDAMYWYRQDPGQGLRLIYYSQIVNDFQKGDIAEGYSVSREKKESFPLTVTSAQKNPTAFYLCASTDSHYEQYFGPGTRLTVT.

The chain is built from TRBV3-1 (or the pseudogene TRBV3-2) and TRBJ2-1; 10 positions agree with TRBD2. Germline CDR1 LGHDT, CDR2 YNNKEL (reference sequence). This CDR3 is 12 amino acids long. With V trimmed by 4 bases and J by 9 bases, 0 bases remained unmatched. CDR3 sequence reads: CASSPSGSEQFF. Here the CDR3 DNA reads TGTGCCAGCAGCCCTAGCGGGAGTGAGCAGTTCTTC.